One T cell receptor beta chain is described in this entry. What antigen it recognizes has not been identified. Base qualities are missing; no much larger clone stands one base away. This sample is part of a study of OX40 agonist ivuxolimab in advanced cancers. For the study in its entirety: The costimulatory receptor OX40 (CD134) was targeted by ivuxolimab, a fully human IgG2 agonistic monoclonal antibody. Intravenous ivuxolimab was administered to patients every 2 weeks at six dose levels: 0.01, 0.1, 0.3, 1.5, 3 and 10 mg/kg. Of the 50 to 55 dose-escalation patients, hepatocellular carcinoma was present in about 20, melanoma in roughly 15, renal cell carcinoma in 9 and head and neck cancer in 9. The dose-escalation cohort was almost 85% male with a mean age of about 65 years, ranging from about 20 to 80. Patients were allowed to have had prior anti-PD-1, anti-PD-L1 or anti-CTLA-4 therapy, and approximately 40% of the dose-escalation patients had been treated with checkpoint inhibitors. Partial responses occurred in three dose-escalation patients: two with cutaneous melanoma and one with hepatocellular carcinoma. The point of sequencing TCRbeta in the periphery was to test whether ivuxolimab changed TCR sequence diversity and drove clonal T-cell expansion. The paper reports the monotherapy dose-escalation portion (N of about 50 patients) of the phase I ivuxolimab trial. Summary of the overall study and its limitations: The antigen specificity of the clonally expanded peripheral T cells was not determined. After ivuxolimab, CD8+ T cells had more expanded clones than CD4+ T cells on average. In the 0.1-3.0 mg/kg groups, partial responders had among the lowest normalized peripheral clonal expansion, particularly in CD8+ T cells. Low levels of normalized T-cell clonal expansion were also seen in some patients who did not respond. At doses from 0.1 to 3.0 mg/kg, clonal expansion was seen in both CD4+ and CD8+ blood T cells between baseline and week 6.

Patients with autoimmune disease history or receiving systemic immunosuppression were excluded from the trial. In every dose cohort, peripheral blood was drawn for TCR sequencing at baseline, cycle 4 day 1, and cycle 7 day 1. Samples were obtained from an open-label, multicenter, first-in-human phase I dose-escalation trial of ivuxolimab. Adults with locally advanced or metastatic head and neck squamous cell, hepatocellular, melanoma or renal cell carcinoma were enrolled in the trial. CD4+ and CD8+ T cells were sorted separately from peripheral blood before TCR sequencing. The CDR3 starts with the cysteine, ends with the phenylalanine, and has 13 residues. The read is trimmed to its CDR3 DNA, 39 bases read in frame from base 1. From V the trimming removes 9 bases and from J it removes 6 bases, while the gene matches leave 6 bases of the junction unaccounted for. Based on the germline V gene, the CDR1 and CDR2 sequences are SGHRS and YFSETQ.

To sequence the TCRbeta CDR3 region, genomic DNA was isolated from the sorted cells. The immunoSEQ Assay was used for sequencing of TCRbeta CDR3 regions. TCRdb took this table from immuneACCESS and kept in-frame rearrangements with V and J called. Such tables lack part of the clones; where checked against another copy, unresolved V genes explain under half of the gap, and the rest is unexplained. In all, the sample holds around 40,000 clones, and about 90% of those were seen once. The ten largest make up 0.3% to 0.4% of the sample. This receptor was identified in an adult with an advanced solid tumor such as melanoma, head and neck, liver or kidney cancer. The specimen was CD4+ or CD8+ T cells sorted from blood, collected in a trial of the OX40 agonist ivuxolimab. Recombination connected TRBV5-1 to TRBJ2-2; the junction holds 9 bases that match TRBD1. This receptor carries the CDR3 CATRQGESGELFF. The base sequence is TGCGCCACCCGACAGGGGGAATCCGGGGAGCTGTTTTTT.